The 16 T cell receptor beta chains reported below all come from one sample, sequenced in a study of Graves' ophthalmopathy and Graves' hyperthyroidism. TCR beta CDR3 amplification used RNA transcripts. First-round RT-PCR with HTBI primers preceded a second-round multiplex PCR. Each CDR3 protein gets one entry after TCRdb re-called the multiplex PCR reads with MiXCR. The sample lists 230,000 or so distinct CDR3 sequences, around 50% occurring once. The sample was peripheral blood. Receptor source: an adult man with Graves' ophthalmopathy.

The chain carries TRBV7-2 and TRBJ2-7; D might be TRBD1 or TRBD2, each matching 5 bases. Deletions cut 6 bases from V and 2 bases from J, with 14 bases between. The CDR3 extends over 14 amino acids. The germline V gene has CDR1 SGHTA and CDR2 FQGNSA. This chain's CDR3 is CASRTTGRTYEQYF. CDR3 nucleotide sequence: TGTGCCAGCAGGACTACGGGACGCACCTACGAGCAGTACTTC.

The V gene is TRBV28, the J gene TRBJ1-5; no clear D gene. V was pared by 9 bases and J by 5 bases, with 23 bases between. CDR1 MDHEN and CDR2 SYDVKM come from the germline V gene. This CDR3 region has 16 residues. CDR3 in DNA: TGTGCCAGTAGTCCCCGGGAGTCGGCGTTAGATCAGCCCCAGCATTTT. It translates to CASSPRESALDQPQHF. The entire variable domain, with the rest obtained from reference TRBV28 and TRBJ1-5, is as follows: DVKVTQSSRYLVKRTGEKVFLECVQDMDHENMFWYRQDPGLGLRLIYFSYDVKMKEKGDIPEGYSVSREKKERFSLILESASTNQTSMYLCASSPRESALDQPQHFGDGTRLSIL.

This chain links TRBV5-1 with TRBJ1-1; possible D gene TRBD1, 5 bases. Trimming cost V 3 bases and J 4 bases, with 10 bases left between them. CDR3 length equals 13 residues. The germline V gene has CDR1 SGHRS and CDR2 YFSETQ. The CDR3 loop is CASSYDGGTEAFF. CDR3 coding DNA: TGCGCCAGCAGCTACGACGGGGGCACTGAAGCTTTCTTT.

A few counts support this clonotype. The chain uses TRBV25-1 and TRBJ1-1, with 8 bases lining up with TRBD1. The germline V gene encodes CDR1 MGHDK and CDR2 SYGVNS. The CDR3 loop spans 13 amino acids. The V and J ends lost 8 bases and 1 base, in that order; junction bases with no gene match: 3. CDR3 sequence: CASQDRENTEAFF. CDR3 coding DNA: TGTGCCAGCCAGGACAGGGAGAACACTGAAGCTTTCTTT.

The table lists this clonotype with a count of one. The chain couples TRBV5-4 to TRBJ2-7, with TRBD2 as a possible D gene (5 bases). CDR3 length: 16 amino acids. Trimming cost V 3 bases and J 6 bases, with 22 bases left between them. Germline V CDR1 and CDR2: SGHNT, YYREEE (reference sequence). CDR3 region: CASSWSTRKGLGEQYF. In nucleotides, the CDR3 is TGTGCCAGCAGCTGGTCTACTAGGAAGGGTTTGGGCGAGCAGTACTTC.

Many counts were recorded for this clonotype. V usage is TRBV12-3 or TRBV12-4 and J usage is TRBJ1-6, with D tentatively TRBD1 (6 bases). CDR3 size: 13 residues. Trimming removed 6 bases from V and 7 bases from J, with 10 bases in between. The CDR3 region is CASSGQSNSPLHF. CDR3 DNA sequence: TGTGCCAGCAGCGGACAGAGCAATTCACCCCTCCACTTT.

Concerning this clonotype itself: At one of its ends the junction is not consistent with the germline gene, which may arise from a read error. Here the CDR3 DNA reads TGTGCTAGCAGCTTAGCTCCGGTTCGTACCGAGACCCAGTACTTC. Encoded protein: CASSLAPVRTETQYF. The V call is TRBV7-6, the J call TRBJ2-5; D gene ambiguous. The CDR3 has 15 residues. CDR1 SGHVS and CDR2 FNYEAQ come from the germline V gene.

A remark on this clonotype: The junction differs from germline at one of its ends, possibly a read error. The chain has TRBV10-3 and TRBJ2-7, with TRBD2 identical over 8 bases. Germline V gene sequence: CDR1 ENHRY, CDR2 SYGVKD. This CDR3 contains 15 residues. DNA for the CDR3: TGTGCCAGCAGTTTTACGAGCGGGGGTCACTACGAGCAGTACTTC. Its translation: CASSFTSGGHYEQYF.

This clonotype was counted ten times or more. The rearrangement joins TRBV20-1 to TRBJ1-5; D perhaps matches TRBD1 (5 bases). The CDR3 totals 17 residues. Looked up from germline, CDR1 is DFQATT and CDR2 is SNEGSKA (reference sequence). V was cut by 5 bases and J by 3 bases, with 23 bases left in between. The CDR3 DNA follows: TGCAGTGCTCGGAGGCCGGGGATTGACAGTTACAATCAGCCCCAGCATTTT. This translates into CSARRPGIDSYNQPQHF.

The chain uses TRBV20-1 and TRBJ1-2; TRBD1 might be the D (5 bases). The length of the CDR3 is 13 residues. Trimming removed 0 bases at V and 7 bases at J, with 12 bases between. CDR1 is DFQATT and CDR2 is SNEGSKA in the germline V gene (reference sequence). The CDR3 here is CSAREGPGSGYTF. The CDR3 DNA is TGCAGTGCTAGAGAGGGTCCAGGGAGTGGCTACACCTTC.

This clonotype was recorded only once. The chain has TRBV19 and TRBJ2-2, with 8 bases that match TRBD2. J was trimmed by 0 bases and V by 5 bases; bases with no gene match: 2. The CDR3 is made up of 15 amino acids. Germline V gene data show CDR1 as LNHDA and CDR2 as SQIVND (reference sequence). CDR3: CASSRGLANTGELFF. In DNA, the CDR3 is TGTGCCAGTAGTCGGGGACTAGCGAACACCGGGGAGCTGTTTTTT. The whole variable domain, filled in from reference TRBV19 and TRBJ2-2, reads DGGITQSPKYLFRKEGQNVTLSCEQNLNHDAMYWYRQDPGQGLRLIYYSQIVNDFQKGDIAEGYSVSREKKESFPLTVTSAQKNPTAFYLCASSRGLANTGELFFGEGSRLTVL.

Worth noting for this clonotype: One end of the junction does not line up with germline, which may come from a read error. CDR3 protein: CASSLEQNEKLFF. The CDR3 DNA sequence: TGTGCCAGCAGCTTGGAACAGAATGAAAAACTGTTTTTT. This chain uses TRBV5-1 with TRBJ1-4; D unresolved. The CDR3 totals 13 residues. Germline CDR1 is SGHRS and CDR2 is YFSETQ.

V gene TRBV2 combines with J gene TRBJ1-3, with TRBD1 identical over 7 bases. The closer fit of TRBJ2-3 to the DNA end suggests the J call may be wrong. Germline V gene sequence: CDR1 SNHLY, CDR2 FYNNEI. This CDR3 is built from 14 residues. CDR3 residues: CASSEDRIADTQYF. CDR3 nucleotides: TGTGCCAGCAGTGAGGACAGGATCGCAGATACGCAGTATTTT.

V is TRBV6-6 and J is TRBJ1-1; possible D gene TRBD1, 6 bases. V shed 6 bases and J shed 0 bases, with 17 bases lying between them. Germline loops: CDR1 MNHNY, CDR2 SVGAGI (reference sequence). The CDR3 sequence is 16 residues long. The CDR3 spells CASSPWQGSMNTEAFF. The CDR3 region has the DNA TGTGCCAGCAGCCCCTGGCAGGGGTCGATGAACACTGAAGCTTTCTTT.

A few counts support this clonotype. This sequence joins TRBV9 and TRBJ2-7; TRBD1 aligns across 7 bases. The length of the CDR3 is 14 residues. From germline, CDR1 is SGDLS and CDR2 YYNGEE. Trimming took 2 bases from V and 0 from J; bases not matched to a gene: 2. The CDR3 DNA is TGTGCCAGCAGCGTTCGGGACAGCTCCTACGAGCAGTACTTC. It encodes CASSVRDSSYEQYF.

The rearrangement uses TRBV25-1 and TRBJ1-2; 10 bases are a match to TRBD1. The CDR3 is 14 residues long. V trimming: 5 bases; J trimming: 5 bases; junction bases outside the gene matches: 5. In germline, CDR1 is MGHDK, CDR2 SYGVNS. In DNA, the CDR3 is TGTGCCAGCAGTTCGACAGGGGGCTCGTATGGCTACACCTTC. Protein sequence: CASSSTGGSYGYTF.